This is a list of T cell receptor beta chains from one sample in a study of Ad26.COV2.S vaccination and SARS-CoV-2 variants. Only in-frame clones appear in the TCRdb table, and some are missing; sequencing was by immunoSEQ multiplex PCR. In the table there are 290,000 or so clones, around 87% of which are singletons. The sequencing here drew on peripheral blood, taken in a trial of Ad26.COV2.S vaccine versus placebo. All receptors derive from a person between 18 and 60 years old who received the Ad26.COV2.S COVID-19 vaccine or a placebo. CDR3s include the opening cysteine and the closing phenylalanine or tryptophan. A D gene is named only where the DNA matches it firmly. A clone size is listed for some rows: how often the clone was seen (once, few, many), or a class if it is expanded.

D: -; J: TRBJ1-2; size: -; length: 14; V: TRBV14; CDR3: CASSPNLMGGGYTF; DNA: TGTGCCAGCAGCCCGAACCTGATGGGTGGTGGCTACACCTTC
D: -; J: TRBJ2-7; size: -; length: 14; V: TRBV14; CDR3: CASSGALTTYEQYF; DNA: TGTGCCAGCAGCGGCGCCCTCACAACCTACGAGCAGTACTTC
D: -; J: TRBJ2-7; size: -; length: 11; V: TRBV5-5; CDR3: CASGGTREQYF; DNA: TGTGCCAGCGGAGGAACGCGCGAGCAGTACTTC
D: -; J: TRBJ2-2; size: -; length: 16; V: TRBV11-3; CDR3: CASSLRATTNTGELFF; DNA: TGTGCCAGCAGCCTGAGGGCGACTACTAACACCGGGGAGCTGTTTTTT
D: -; J: TRBJ2-7; size: -; length: 11; V: TRBV2; CDR3: CASSRRYEQYF; DNA: TGTGCCAGCAGTCGACGGTACGAGCAGTACTTC
D: -; J: TRBJ2-2; size: -; length: 22; V: TRBV21-1; CDR3: CASSKAQVSGLAGDLGTGELFF; DNA: TGTGCCAGCAGCAAAGCGCAAGTTTCGGGACTAGCGGGAGATCTAGGGACCGGGGAGCTGTTTTTT
D: TRBD1; J: TRBJ2-7; size: -; length: 14; V: TRBV7-2; CDR3: CASSLGTGTYEQYF; DNA: TGTGCCAGCAGCTTAGGGACAGGGACCTACGAGCAGTACTTC
D: TRBD2; J: TRBJ2-1; size: few; length: 16; V: TRBV27; CDR3: CASSSRLAGSYNEQFF; DNA: TGTGCCAGCAGTTCTCGACTAGCGGGATCCTACAATGAGCAGTTCTTC
D: TRBD1; J: TRBJ2-2; size: -; length: 15; V: TRBV30; CDR3: CAWIGGTGVTGELFF; DNA: TGTGCCTGGATTGGCGGGACAGGGGTCACCGGGGAGCTGTTTTTT
D: -; J: TRBJ2-3; size: -; length: 15; V: TRBV30; CDR3: CAWSTQRGHTDTQYF; DNA: TGTGCCTGGAGTACTCAGCGGGGACACACAGATACGCAGTATTTT
D: -; J: TRBJ1-4; size: -; length: 14; V: TRBV2; CDR3: CASSRDGANEKLFF; DNA: TGTGCCAGCTCTCGGGATGGAGCTAATGAAAAACTGTTTTTT
D: TRBD1; J: TRBJ1-1; size: -; length: 17; V: TRBV5-1; CDR3: CASSLADTGVSNTEAFF; DNA: TGCGCCAGCAGCTTGGCCGACACAGGGGTGTCCAACACTGAAGCTTTCTTT
D: -; J: TRBJ2-2; size: once; length: 14; V: TRBV7-6; CDR3: CASSSSASPGELFF; DNA: TGTGCCAGCAGCTCTAGCGCGTCACCCGGGGAGCTGTTTTTT
D: -; J: TRBJ1-3; size: -; length: 12; V: TRBV10-3; CDR3: CAIQDSGNTIYF; DNA: TGTGCCATCCAGGACTCTGGAAACACCATATATTTT
D: TRBD1; J: TRBJ2-4; size: -; length: 18; V: TRBV28; CDR3: CASSLPQGQLLAKNIQYF; DNA: TGTGCCAGCAGTTTACCTCAGGGACAGCTACTAGCCAAAAACATTCAGTACTTC
D: -; J: TRBJ1-2; size: -; length: 17; V: TRBV4-1; CDR3: CASSQAVRGFMNYGYTF; DNA: TGCGCCAGCAGCCAAGCGGTTAGGGGTTTTATGAACTATGGCTACACCTTC
D: -; J: TRBJ1-2; size: once; length: 14; V: TRBV25-1; CDR3: CASRDRGPWYGYTF; DNA: TGTGCCAGCAGGGACCGGGGGCCGTGGTATGGCTACACCTTC
D: -; J: TRBJ2-3; size: once; length: 13; V: TRBV5-4; CDR3: CASSSRTPDTQYF; DNA: TGTGCCAGCAGCTCCCGGACTCCCGATACGCAGTATTTT
D: -; J: TRBJ1-2; size: -; length: 11; V: TRBV29-1; CDR3: CSASRDYGYTF; DNA: TGCAGCGCCTCACGGGACTATGGCTACACCTTC
D: TRBD1; J: TRBJ2-7; size: -; length: 14; V: TRBV6-5; CDR3: CASRGDRGIYEQYF; DNA: TGTGCCAGCAGGGGGGACAGGGGAATCTACGAGCAGTACTTC
D: -; J: TRBJ1-2; size: -; length: 14; V: TRBV9; CDR3: CASSEGFANYGYTF; DNA: TGTGCCAGCAGCGAAGGGTTTGCTAACTATGGCTACACCTTC
D: TRBD2; J: TRBJ2-5; size: -; length: 16; V: TRBV2; CDR3: CASSEEGLALGETQYF; DNA: TGTGCCAGCAGTGAGGAGGGACTAGCGTTGGGGGAGACCCAGTACTTC
D: -; J: TRBJ1-5; size: -; length: 14; V: TRBV18; CDR3: CASSPPNDKGSQHF; DNA: TGTGCCAGCTCACCACCAAATGACAAGGGCTCCCAGCATTTT
D: -; J: TRBJ2-3; size: -; length: 17; V: TRBV11-2; CDR3: CASSLSWGVGHSDTQYF; DNA: TGTGCCAGCAGCTTAAGCTGGGGGGTAGGACATTCAGATACGCAGTATTTT
D: -; J: TRBJ2-5; size: -; length: 12; V: TRBV13; CDR3: CASSVWYETQYF; DNA: TGTGCCAGCAGCGTGTGGTACGAGACCCAGTACTTC
D: TRBD2; J: TRBJ2-3; size: -; length: 18; V: TRBV7-2; CDR3: CASSAPGTSGSGLSTQYF; DNA: TGTGCCAGCAGCGCCCCCGGGACTAGCGGGAGCGGGCTTTCCACGCAGTATTTT
D: -; J: TRBJ2-5; size: -; length: 15; V: TRBV5-6; CDR3: CASSLAGTGLETQYF; DNA: TGTGCCAGCAGCTTGGCAGGGACCGGGCTTGAGACCCAGTACTTC
D: TRBD2; J: TRBJ2-3; size: -; length: 16; V: TRBV5-1; CDR3: CASSFIAGGPGDTQYF; DNA: TGCGCCAGCAGTTTTATAGCGGGAGGGCCTGGAGATACGCAGTATTTT
D: TRBD2; J: TRBJ2-7; size: -; length: 15; V: TRBV25-1; CDR3: CASSAPLAGKGEQYF; DNA: TGTGCCAGCAGTGCTCCCCTAGCGGGGAAGGGCGAGCAGTACTTC
D: TRBD2; J: TRBJ2-7; size: -; length: 16; V: TRBV5-1; CDR3: CASSRTSGRAGNEQYF; DNA: TGCGCCAGCAGCCGGACTAGCGGGAGGGCCGGGAACGAGCAGTACTTC
D: TRBD1; J: TRBJ1-5; size: -; length: 14; V: TRBV7-2; CDR3: CASSSRTGNQPQHF; DNA: TGTGCCAGCAGCTCCCGGACAGGGAATCAGCCCCAGCATTTT
D: -; J: TRBJ1-4; size: -; length: 17; V: TRBV4-3; CDR3: CASSQDAGRGTNEKLFF; DNA: TGCGCCAGCAGCCAAGATGCAGGGAGGGGCACTAATGAAAAACTGTTTTTT
D: -; J: TRBJ1-5; size: -; length: 13; V: TRBV4-1; CDR3: CASSQDPEGPQHF; DNA: TGCGCCAGCAGCCAAGACCCCGAGGGGCCCCAGCATTTT